Given below is one TCR beta chain in context. Its antigen is not identified. This record comes from a study of cytomegalovirus exposure and HLA in healthy donors. Whole-study findings and limits: Some segments of the V type, notably TRBV6-2 and TRBV6-3, were excluded as indistinguishable. HLA alleles showed associations with about 17,000 TCR beta sequences in a later analysis, at a 0.05 false discovery rate.

Donors likely had unrecorded immune exposures despite being nominally healthy when sampled. The PCR used 60 Vbeta and 13 Jbeta primers. Clones were sequenced by immunoSEQ multiplex PCR, and TCRdb holds only the in-frame ones, with some missing. The sample shows 110,000 to 150,000 clones, and 0.96% sits with its ten largest clones. Between the trimmed V and J ends, which lost 0 bases and 4 bases, there was a span of 10 bases. CDR3 length: 14 residues. Germline V gene sequence: CDR1 SGHTA, CDR2 FQGTGA. This TCR derives from a male donor in good health and CMV-seronegative. Sequencing was carried out using PBMCs. This chain joins TRBV7-3 and TRBJ2-7; D may be TRBD2 (6 bases). The CDR3 spells CASSLTAGAYEQYF. In DNA, the CDR3 is TGTGCCAGCAGCTTAACAGCGGGCGCTTACGAGCAGTACTTC.